The 8 T cell receptor beta chains below were found in one sample sequenced in a study of T-cell reconstitution after alpha-beta-depleted transplantation in children. Library preparation (for TCRbeta) was performed with unique molecular identifiers. MiXCR, run by TCRdb on the PCR reads, gives a single entry per CDR3 protein. This repertoire shows about 420,000 distinct CDR3 sequences, 15% to 20% found once; its top ten account for 25% to 30%. Sequencing was performed on PBMCs, mostly from graft donor cells, taken 360 days after TCRalphabeta/CD19-depleted stem cell transplant. The receptors originated from a boy younger than two who had a stem cell transplant for Wiskott-Aldrich syndrome, so the T cells may come from the graft donor.

The chain uses TRBV28 and TRBJ1-2; D is possibly TRBD1 (5 bases). Trimming pared 6 bases from V and 0 bases from J, leaving 23 bases between. Germline V lookup: CDR1 MDHEN, CDR2 SYDVKM. The CDR3 extends over 18 amino acids. CDR3 loop: CASSPVYMGRGTNYGYTF. CDR3 DNA: TGTGCCAGCAGCCCCGTCTACATGGGAAGGGGCACTAACTATGGCTACACCTTC.

The chain links TRBV27 to TRBJ2-3, with 9 bases matching TRBD1. Trimming at V came to 2 bases and at J to 6 bases, leaving 6 bases not matched to a gene. Germline V gene lookup returns CDR1 MNHEY and CDR2 SMNVEV (reference sequence). The CDR3 runs 15 residues. The CDR3 coding sequence is TGTGCCAGCAGTTTAAGTGGGACAGGGCTGGATACGCAGTATTTT. Amino acid sequence: CASSLSGTGLDTQYF.

Remarks on this clonotype: Mismatch with germline at one junction end may stem from a read error. The V and J genes are TRBV7-2 and TRBJ2-2; either TRBD1 or TRBD2 may fit D (6 bases each). The germline CDR1 and CDR2 sequences are SGHTA and FQGNSA. CDR3 size: 16 residues. The CDR3 protein is CASTLGGTKFTGELFF. In nucleotides, the CDR3 is TGTGCCAGCACCTTAGGGGGGACCAAATTCACCGGGGAGCTGTTTTTT.

The chain links TRBV2 to TRBJ1-6; possibly TRBD1 for D (5 bases). V shed 6 bases and J shed 9 bases, with 15 bases lying between them. Germline CDR1 reads SNHLY; CDR2 reads FYNNEI. The CDR3 loop spans 14 amino acids. In nucleotides, the CDR3 is TGTGCCAGCAGCAAGGCGGTGGGGGTTTCACCCCTCCACTTT. Translating gives CASSKAVGVSPLHF.

CDR3 amino acids: CASSNRLNTGELFF. In DNA form, the CDR3 reads TGTGCCAGTAGTAACAGGTTGAACACCGGGGAGCTGTTTTTT. V is TRBV19 and J is TRBJ2-2, with a tentative D call TRBD1 (5 bases). Germline V CDR1 and CDR2: LNHDA, SQIVND (reference sequence). CDR3 length: 14 amino acids. The V end lost 4 bases, the J end lost 1 base, and 7 bases lay between the germline ends.

The J gene is TRBJ1-2, the V gene TRBV7-9; no clear D. Looked up from germline, CDR1 is SEHNR and CDR2 is FQNEAQ (reference sequence). V dropped 11 bases and J dropped 2 bases, with 18 bases sitting between them. The CDR3 length is 14 residues. In DNA, the CDR3 is TGTGCCGGTACAAGACCTGAGGCAAACTATGGCTACACCTTC. Protein sequence: CAGTRPEANYGYTF.

The rearrangement joins TRBV6-1 to TRBJ2-2; 10 nucleotides align to TRBD2. Germline trimming cut 7 bases from V and 7 bases from J; bases unmatched to any gene: 12. The CDR3 extends over 16 amino acids. Germline V gives CDR1 MNHNS, CDR2 SASEGT. The chain's CDR3 is CASNFEAGGPGGELFF. DNA of the CDR3: TGTGCCAGCAACTTCGAAGCGGGAGGGCCGGGCGGGGAGCTGTTTTTT.

The chain joins TRBV12-3 or TRBV12-4 to TRBJ2-7; 9 bases map to TRBD1. V gave up 6 bases and J gave up 7 bases; unmatched junction bases: 10. This CDR3 has 14 residues. CDR3 sequence: CASRPTGTGYEQYF. The CDR3 DNA follows: TGTGCCAGCAGACCCACCGGGACAGGGTATGAGCAGTACTTC.